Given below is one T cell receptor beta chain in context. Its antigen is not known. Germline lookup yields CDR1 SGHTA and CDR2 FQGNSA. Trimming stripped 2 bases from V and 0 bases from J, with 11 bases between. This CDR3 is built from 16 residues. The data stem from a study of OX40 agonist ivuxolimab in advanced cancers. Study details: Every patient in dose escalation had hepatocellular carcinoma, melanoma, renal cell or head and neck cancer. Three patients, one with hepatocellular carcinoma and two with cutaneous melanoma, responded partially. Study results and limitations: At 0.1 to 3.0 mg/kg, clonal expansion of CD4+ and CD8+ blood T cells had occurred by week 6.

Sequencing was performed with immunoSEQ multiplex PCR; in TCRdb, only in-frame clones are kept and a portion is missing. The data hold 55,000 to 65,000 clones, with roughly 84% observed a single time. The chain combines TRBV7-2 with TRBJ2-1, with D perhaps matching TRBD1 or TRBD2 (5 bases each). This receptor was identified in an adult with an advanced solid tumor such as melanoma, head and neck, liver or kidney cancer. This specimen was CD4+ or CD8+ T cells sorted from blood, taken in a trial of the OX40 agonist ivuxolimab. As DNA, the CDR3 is TGTGCCAGCAGCTTAACCGGGGACCTCTCCTACAATGAGCAGTTCTTC. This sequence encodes CASSLTGDLSYNEQFF.